A selection of T cell receptor beta chains follows, all from one sample in a study of cytomegalovirus exposure and HLA in healthy donors. Sequencing was performed with immunoSEQ multiplex PCR; in TCRdb, only in-frame clones are kept and a portion is missing. Altogether over 100,000 clones are present, 65% to 80% being singletons, with the ten largest covering 4% to 5.5%. Source material: PBMCs. These receptors came from a young man in good health and CMV-seropositive. Each CDR3 is given with its conserved first and last residue. The order of the fields is V gene, J gene, D gene, clone size, CDR3 DNA, CDR3 protein. A D gene is named only where the DNA matches it firmly. Only some rows state a clone size, as once, few, many or a class for expanded clones.

TRBV19	TRBJ1-1	NA	NA	TGTGCCAGTAGTATCCCTCAGGGGTACACTGAAGCTTTCTTT	CASSIPQGYTEAFF
TRBV29-1	TRBJ1-1	NA	many	TGCAGCGTTGAAGACCATCCGAACACTGAAGCTTTCTTT	CSVEDHPNTEAFF
TRBV7-9	TRBJ1-1	NA	NA	TGTGCCAGCAGCTTTGCGTCACAGGGAGCAGGAACTGAAGCTTTCTTT	CASSFASQGAGTEAFF
TRBV11-2	TRBJ1-5	NA	NA	TGTGCCAGCAGCCGACACAGGGATGGCAATCAGCCCCAGCATTTT	CASSRHRDGNQPQHF
TRBV9	TRBJ1-3	NA	once	TGTGCCAGCAGCGTAGGGCAGCGCTCTGGAAACACCATATATTTT	CASSVGQRSGNTIYF
TRBV28	TRBJ2-5	TRBD2	once	TGTGCCAGCAGTTCCCCCAGCGGGGGGGCGGAGACCCAGTACTTC	CASSSPSGGAETQYF
TRBV10-2	TRBJ2-3	TRBD1	NA	TGCGCCAGCAGTCCGGCAGGGGGTTTAGATACGCAGTATTTT	CASSPAGGLDTQYF
TRBV18	TRBJ2-1	TRBD1	few	TGTGCCAGCTCACAAGGACAGGAGATGGATGAGCAGTTCTTC	CASSQGQEMDEQFF
TRBV9	TRBJ1-1	NA	once	TGTGCCAGCAGCGTCACCGGGACTTTCAACACTGAAGCTTTCTTT	CASSVTGTFNTEAFF
TRBV9	TRBJ1-2	TRBD1	NA	TGTGCCAGCAGCCCAAGGACAGGGGGCGGCTATGGCTACACCTTC	CASSPRTGGGYGYTF
TRBV19	TRBJ2-7	NA	many	TGTGCCAGTAGTATCCCGGGGATTGGGCTCTACGAGCAGTACTTC	CASSIPGIGLYEQYF
TRBV28	TRBJ1-2	NA	NA	TGTGCCAGCAGTTTATTGGCAGGTACGGGCTACACCTTC	CASSLLAGTGYTF
TRBV4-1	TRBJ2-7	NA	NA	TGCGCCAGCAGTGCGAGGGTCAACGACGAGCAGTACTTC	CASSARVNDEQYF
TRBV5-4	TRBJ1-3	TRBD1	many	TGTGCCAGCAGCTCCGGGACAGACAGATCTGGAAACACCATATATTTT	CASSSGTDRSGNTIYF
TRBV5-1	TRBJ2-1	NA	NA	TGCGCCAGCAGCCCCGCACGAGGGTCTGACTACAATGAGCAGTTCTTC	CASSPARGSDYNEQFF
TRBV9	TRBJ2-3	TRBD2	NA	TGTGCCAGCAGCGTGTACGGGGGGTTCACAGATACGCAGTATTTT	CASSVYGGFTDTQYF
TRBV19	TRBJ2-2	NA	NA	TGTGCCAGTAGTATAGATCCGGGCTGGGGGCCCGGGGAGCTGTTTTTT	CASSIDPGWGPGELFF
TRBV28	TRBJ2-3	NA	NA	TGTGCCAGCAGTCCAACTGACTGGGCAGATACGCAGTATTTT	CASSPTDWADTQYF
TRBV6-1	TRBJ2-3	NA	NA	TGTGCCAGCAGTGAAAACAGGGCCCGCACAGATACGCAGTATTTT	CASSENRARTDTQYF
TRBV7-8	TRBJ1-5	TRBD1	few	TGTGCCAGCAGCTTAGCGCGACAGGGGAATCAGCCCCAGCATTTT	CASSLARQGNQPQHF
TRBV29-1	TRBJ2-1	TRBD2	NA	TGCAGCGTCGGAGCGGGGGGGCCTAGGCAAAGCTCCTACAATGAGCAGTTCTTC	CSVGAGGPRQSSYNEQFF
TRBV15	TRBJ2-1	TRBD1	NA	TGTGCCACCAGCAGAGATAAGGCCACAGGGGGCAATGAGCAGTTCTTC	CATSRDKATGGNEQFF
TRBV9	TRBJ2-1	TRBD2	NA	TGTGCCAGCAGCCGCAGCGGGGGGGCAGCAAATGAGCAGTTCTTC	CASSRSGGAANEQFF
TRBV9	TRBJ1-1	NA	NA	TGTGCCAGCAGCTCCGACCGGGGGGCAGACACTGAAGCTTTCTTT	CASSSDRGADTEAFF
TRBV9	TRBJ1-3	NA	NA	TGTGCCAGCAGCGTAGACACCTCTGGAAACACCATATATTTT	CASSVDTSGNTIYF
TRBV28	TRBJ1-4	TRBD1	NA	TGTGCCAGCAGTTCGACAGGGGAGCAAAATGAAAAACTGTTTTTT	CASSSTGEQNEKLFF
TRBV5-6	TRBJ2-3	NA	NA	TGTGCCAGCAGCTGGAGGGAGGACACAGATACGCAGTATTTT	CASSWREDTDTQYF
TRBV27	TRBJ1-5	TRBD1	NA	TGTGCCAGCAGTCCCCGACAGGGGAGCAATCAGCCCCAGCATTTT	CASSPRQGSNQPQHF
TRBV6-1	TRBJ2-1	TRBD1	NA	TGTGCCAGCAGCGCGGGACAGGGAACGGGTGAGCAGTTCTTC	CASSAGQGTGEQFF
TRBV28	TRBJ1-1	NA	few	TGTGCCAGCGTACAGGGTTACGCTGAAGCTTTCTTT	CASVQGYAEAFF
TRBV7-9	TRBJ1-2	TRBD1	NA	TGTGCCAGCAGCGGGGACAGGGGGCTTGGCTACACCTTC	CASSGDRGLGYTF
TRBV18	TRBJ2-3	NA	few	TGTGCCAGCTCACTAGGGACTGCAAATACGCAGTATTTT	CASSLGTANTQYF
TRBV6-1	TRBJ1-3	NA	NA	TGTGCCAGCTATTGGCGGCACTCTGGAAACACCATATATTTT	CASYWRHSGNTIYF
TRBV10-1	TRBJ2-3	NA	NA	TGCGCCAGCAGTGAGAAAGGAGTTTGGGGAGTTCAGGACACAGATACGCAGTATTTT	CASSEKGVWGVQDTDTQYF
TRBV30	TRBJ1-2	NA	NA	TGTGCCTGGAGTGGCCCCATACGGAACTATGGCTACACCTTC	CAWSGPIRNYGYTF
TRBV5-6	TRBJ1-1	TRBD1	few	TGTGCCAGCAGCTTGTACGTGACAGGGGGCACTGAAGCTTTCTTT	CASSLYVTGGTEAFF
TRBV19	TRBJ1-1	NA	NA	TGTGCCAGCCATTCAGGGGATTTCGCTGAAGCTTTCTTT	CASHSGDFAEAFF
TRBV5-4	TRBJ2-2	TRBD1	NA	TGTGCCAGCACTCAGACAGGGGCCGGCACCGGGGAGCTGTTTTTT	CASTQTGAGTGELFF
TRBV6-6	TRBJ2-7	TRBD2	NA	TGTGCCAGCAGTTACGACCGGACTAGCGGGGGGGACGAGCAGTACTTC	CASSYDRTSGGDEQYF
TRBV5-1	TRBJ2-5	TRBD2	NA	TGCGCCAGCAGCCCCGGGGGGTTCCAAGAGACCCAGTACTTC	CASSPGGFQETQYF
TRBV19	TRBJ2-3	TRBD2	NA	TGTGCCAGTAGTAGACTAGCGGGGGTGGCAGATACGCAGTATTTT	CASSRLAGVADTQYF
TRBV6-5	TRBJ1-1	NA	few	TGTGCCAGCAGCCCACAGGGTAACACTGAAGCTTTCTTT	CASSPQGNTEAFF
TRBV14	TRBJ1-6	TRBD1	NA	TGTGCCAGCAGTTACAGGGGGCGTGGGTCCTATAATTCACCCCTCCACTTT	CASSYRGRGSYNSPLHF
TRBV28	TRBJ1-2	NA	NA	TGTGCCAGCAGCCTTACAGCCTATGGCTACACCTTC	CASSLTAYGYTF
TRBV5-5	TRBJ1-5	TRBD1	NA	TGTGCCAGCAGCACAGAGGACAGGGCCTGGCAGCCCCAGCATTTT	CASSTEDRAWQPQHF
TRBV7-9	TRBJ2-5	TRBD1	NA	TGTGCCAGCACCTCCGGACAGGGCCAAGAGACCCAGTACTTC	CASTSGQGQETQYF
TRBV9	TRBJ2-2	TRBD2	NA	TGTGCCAGCAGCCCGACGCGACTAGCGGGGAGTAACACCGGGGAGCTGTTTTTT	CASSPTRLAGSNTGELFF